This is a list of T cell receptor beta chains from one sample in a study of T cell responses to AZD1222 COVID-19 vaccine. The protocol was immunoSEQ multiplex PCR, while the TCRdb copy is restricted to in-frame clones and leaves out a portion. The table lists 150,000 or so clones, 90% to 95% of them singletons. Sequencing was performed on peripheral blood, taken 28 days after the second AZD1222 dose. The receptors stem from an adult who received the AZD1222 COVID-19 vaccine. CDR3s include the opening cysteine and the closing phenylalanine or tryptophan. Each record gives: CDR3 protein, CDR3 DNA, D gene, clone size, V gene, J gene. D genes are given only for firm matches. Size is omitted from some rows. Given values are once, few, many or a class for expanded clones.

CDR3: CASSNLAGVTGELFF
DNA: TGTGCCAGTAGTAACCTAGCGGGAGTAACCGGGGAGCTGTTTTTT
D: TRBD2
size: NA
V: TRBV19
J: TRBJ2-2

CDR3: CASSARRGPQETQYF
DNA: TGTGCCAGCAGCGCCAGAAGGGGACCCCAAGAGACCCAGTACTTC
D: NA
size: NA
V: TRBV7-2
J: TRBJ2-5

CDR3: CASSQGTSRGEKLFF
DNA: TGCGCCAGCAGTCAAGGGACTTCCCGAGGGGAAAAACTGTTTTTT
D: NA
size: NA
V: TRBV5-1
J: TRBJ1-4

CDR3: CASTLRQAPDGYTF
DNA: TGTGCCAGCACACTCCGACAGGCCCCGGATGGCTACACCTTC
D: NA
size: NA
V: TRBV2
J: TRBJ1-2

CDR3: CASSMERGGYTF
DNA: TGTGCCAGTAGTATGGAGCGGGGTGGCTACACCTTC
D: NA
size: NA
V: TRBV19
J: TRBJ1-2

CDR3: CASSFRQVRSPLHF
DNA: TGTGCCAGCAGTTTCAGACAAGTGCGGTCACCCCTCCACTTT
D: NA
size: NA
V: TRBV6-5
J: TRBJ1-6

CDR3: CASSRIRGRGNTIYF
DNA: TGTGCCAGCAGCCGAATCAGGGGGCGAGGAAACACCATATATTTT
D: TRBD1
size: NA
V: TRBV11-2
J: TRBJ1-3

CDR3: CASSSRPNTEAFF
DNA: TGTGCCAGCAGCTCTAGGCCGAACACTGAAGCTTTCTTT
D: NA
size: NA
V: TRBV9
J: TRBJ1-1

CDR3: CASRDRGISNQPQHF
DNA: TGTGCCAGCCGAGACAGGGGTATCAGCAATCAGCCCCAGCATTTT
D: TRBD1
size: NA
V: TRBV27
J: TRBJ1-5

CDR3: CASSFGREGQPQHF
DNA: TGTGCCAGCAGTTTTGGACGAGAGGGTCAGCCCCAGCATTTT
D: NA
size: NA
V: TRBV28
J: TRBJ1-5

CDR3: CASRSRDRREKLFF
DNA: TGTGCCAGCAGGAGCCGGGACAGAAGGGAAAAACTGTTTTTT
D: TRBD1
size: NA
V: TRBV6-5
J: TRBJ1-4

CDR3: CASSPPPRGANRYNEQFF
DNA: TGTGCCAGCAGCCCACCCCCCAGGGGGGCGAACAGGTACAATGAGCAGTTCTTC
D: NA
size: few
V: TRBV9
J: TRBJ2-1

CDR3: CASSSRDGNNYGYTF
DNA: TGTGCCAGCAGCAGTAGGGACGGAAATAACTATGGCTACACCTTC
D: NA
size: NA
V: TRBV11-2
J: TRBJ1-2

CDR3: CASSPRTVHEQYF
DNA: TGCGCCAGCAGCCCAAGGACAGTCCACGAGCAGTACTTC
D: NA
size: few
V: TRBV5-1
J: TRBJ2-7

CDR3: CASSSGGSGANVLTF
DNA: TGTGCCAGCAGTTCCGGGGGCTCTGGGGCCAACGTCCTGACTTTC
D: NA
size: NA
V: TRBV27
J: TRBJ2-6

CDR3: CASSPGGGGETQYF
DNA: TGCGCCAGCAGCCCGGGGGGCGGCGGGGAGACCCAGTACTTC
D: NA
size: NA
V: TRBV5-1
J: TRBJ2-5

CDR3: CARRFGGTSACEQYF
DNA: TGCGCCAGGCGGTTCGGGGGGACTAGCGCTTGCGAGCAGTACTTC
D: TRBD2
size: NA
V: TRBV5-1
J: TRBJ2-7

CDR3: CASSSTGLAGTGELFF
DNA: TGTGCCAGCAGCTCAACGGGACTAGCGGGGACCGGGGAGCTGTTTTTT
D: TRBD2
size: NA
V: TRBV27
J: TRBJ2-2

CDR3: CASAPGTSGRKETQYF
DNA: TGTGCTAGTGCCCCCGGGACTAGCGGGAGAAAAGAGACCCAGTACTTC
D: TRBD2
size: NA
V: TRBV12-5
J: TRBJ2-5

CDR3: CASSHGRRTEAFF
DNA: TGTGCCAGCAGCCATGGCAGGAGGACTGAAGCTTTCTTT
D: NA
size: NA
V: TRBV3-1/TRBV3-2
J: TRBJ1-1

CDR3: CASSLNEYGYTF
DNA: TGTGCCAGCAGTTTAAATGAGTATGGCTACACCTTC
D: NA
size: NA
V: TRBV12-3/TRBV12-4
J: TRBJ1-2

CDR3: CATSDRLSSYEQYF
DNA: TGTGCCACCAGCGACAGGCTTAGCTCCTACGAGCAGTACTTC
D: NA
size: NA
V: TRBV15
J: TRBJ2-7

CDR3: CASSIDPGGTEAFF
DNA: TGTGCCAGTAGTATAGATCCAGGCGGCACTGAAGCTTTCTTT
D: NA
size: NA
V: TRBV19
J: TRBJ1-1

CDR3: CASSPRTPTYEQYF
DNA: TGTGCCAGCTCACCAAGGACACCGACCTACGAGCAGTACTTC
D: NA
size: NA
V: TRBV18
J: TRBJ2-7

CDR3: CASGTAYNEQFF
DNA: TGTGCCAGCGGGACAGCATACAATGAGCAGTTCTTC
D: TRBD1
size: NA
V: TRBV12-3/TRBV12-4
J: TRBJ2-1

CDR3: CATQWTGGGTEAFF
DNA: TGTGCCACCCAGTGGACCGGGGGAGGTACTGAAGCTTTCTTT
D: NA
size: NA
V: TRBV19
J: TRBJ1-1

CDR3: CASSLSLTGKNTEAFF
DNA: TGTGCCAGCAGCTTGAGCTTGACAGGGAAGAACACTGAAGCTTTCTTT
D: TRBD1
size: many
V: TRBV5-4
J: TRBJ1-1

CDR3: CASSLISDQETQYF
DNA: TGTGCCAGCAGCTTGATAAGCGACCAGGAGACCCAGTACTTC
D: NA
size: NA
V: TRBV5-6
J: TRBJ2-5

CDR3: CASSLAPPVKNTEAFF
DNA: TGTGCCAGCAGCTTAGCTCCCCCAGTTAAGAACACTGAAGCTTTCTTT
D: NA
size: NA
V: TRBV7-2
J: TRBJ1-1

CDR3: CASSYGRTEAFF
DNA: TGTGCCAGCAGTTATGGGAGGACTGAAGCTTTCTTT
D: NA
size: NA
V: TRBV6-5
J: TRBJ1-1

CDR3: CASSRTGSGELFF
DNA: TGTGCCAGCAGCCGGACAGGGTCTGGGGAGCTGTTTTTT
D: TRBD1
size: NA
V: TRBV6-2/TRBV6-3
J: TRBJ2-2

CDR3: CASSLDQRSSYEQYF
DNA: TGTGCCAGCAGCTTAGATCAGAGGAGCTCCTACGAGCAGTACTTC
D: NA
size: NA
V: TRBV7-2
J: TRBJ2-7

CDR3: CASSPGLPIYEQYF
DNA: TGTGCCAGCAGCCCGGGACTGCCAATCTACGAGCAGTACTTC
D: NA
size: NA
V: TRBV7-9
J: TRBJ2-7

CDR3: CASSELFGENTEAFF
DNA: TGTGCCAGCAGTGAATTGTTTGGGGAGAACACTGAAGCTTTCTTT
D: NA
size: NA
V: TRBV6-1
J: TRBJ1-1

CDR3: CASSTSTGQGRTTSLRNTEAFF
DNA: TGTGCCAGCAGCACTTCAACGGGACAGGGCAGGACAACCAGCCTCAGGAACACTGAAGCTTTCTTT
D: TRBD1
size: once
V: TRBV7-9
J: TRBJ1-1

CDR3: CAWSSDRGGSPLHF
DNA: TGTGCCTGGAGTTCTGACAGGGGTGGTTCACCCCTCCACTTT
D: TRBD1
size: NA
V: TRBV30
J: TRBJ1-6

CDR3: CASSYSSQGPEKLFF
DNA: TGTGCCAGCAGTTACTCGAGCCAGGGGCCTGAAAAACTGTTTTTT
D: NA
size: NA
V: TRBV6-5
J: TRBJ1-4

CDR3: CASSSRGPTVEKLFF
DNA: TGTGCCAGCAGCTCGCGCGGGCCTACAGTTGAAAAACTGTTTTTT
D: NA
size: once
V: TRBV7-9
J: TRBJ1-4

CDR3: CASTTSSYEQYF
DNA: TGTGCCAGCACTACCAGTTCCTACGAGCAGTACTTC
D: NA
size: NA
V: TRBV28
J: TRBJ2-7

CDR3: CASSVVTGGRTDTQYF
DNA: TGTGCCAGCAGCGTAGTAACGGGGGGGCGCACAGATACGCAGTATTTT
D: TRBD2
size: NA
V: TRBV9
J: TRBJ2-3

CDR3: CATSDPQGGNTEAFF
DNA: TGTGCCACCAGTGATCCCCAGGGGGGGAACACTGAAGCTTTCTTT
D: TRBD1
size: NA
V: TRBV24-1
J: TRBJ1-1

CDR3: CASTLGTFTEAFF
DNA: TGTGCCAGCACCCTTGGGACATTCACTGAAGCTTTCTTT
D: NA
size: NA
V: TRBV6-5
J: TRBJ1-1

CDR3: CASSLVDYGYTF
DNA: TGTGCCAGCAGTTTAGTAGACTATGGCTACACCTTC
D: NA
size: NA
V: TRBV12-3/TRBV12-4
J: TRBJ1-2

CDR3: CASVPTGGVLYEQYF
DNA: TGTGCCAGCGTTCCTACAGGGGGCGTACTGTACGAGCAGTACTTC
D: TRBD1
size: NA
V: TRBV6-5
J: TRBJ2-7

CDR3: CASSTTGTGGYEQYF
DNA: TGTGCCAGCAGCACAACCGGGACTGGAGGCTACGAGCAGTACTTC
D: NA
size: NA
V: TRBV7-3
J: TRBJ2-7

CDR3: CASSYRGVEKLFF
DNA: TGTGCCAGCAGCTATCGGGGCGTTGAAAAACTGTTTTTT
D: NA
size: NA
V: TRBV5-5
J: TRBJ1-4

CDR3: CASSWVVFYLANSYNEQFF
DNA: TGTGCCAGCAGTTGGGTGGTTTTTTACTTAGCGAACTCCTACAATGAGCAGTTCTTC
D: NA
size: NA
V: TRBV27
J: TRBJ2-1

CDR3: CASSFLVWQGVGNSPLHF
DNA: TGTGCCAGCAGCTTCTTAGTTTGGCAGGGAGTGGGTAATTCACCCCTCCACTTT
D: NA
size: NA
V: TRBV7-8
J: TRBJ1-6

CDR3: CASSPPLGNGEAFF
DNA: TGTGCCAGCTCACCACCGTTGGGGAATGGTGAAGCTTTCTTT
D: NA
size: NA
V: TRBV18
J: TRBJ1-1